A single T cell receptor beta chain is shown here with its context. The source of the sample is a study of blood T cell repertoires in COVID-19. CDR3 length: 14 amino acids. In germline, CDR1 is MNHEY, CDR2 SVGEGT. Trimming removed 2 bases at V and 3 bases at J, with 8 bases between. Profiled with immunoSEQ multiplex PCR; TCRdb holds only in-frame clones, not every one. The profile shows tens of thousands of clones, around 73% of them singletons. V is TRBV6-2 or TRBV6-3 and J is TRBJ1-3; D uncertain. The sequencing input was peripheral blood. This clonotype was sampled from a woman aged 55-69 years with acute or convalescent COVID-19. The CDR3 here is CASSYGDDGNTIYF. The CDR3 bases are TGTGCCAGCAGTTACGGAGACGATGGAAACACCATATATTTT.